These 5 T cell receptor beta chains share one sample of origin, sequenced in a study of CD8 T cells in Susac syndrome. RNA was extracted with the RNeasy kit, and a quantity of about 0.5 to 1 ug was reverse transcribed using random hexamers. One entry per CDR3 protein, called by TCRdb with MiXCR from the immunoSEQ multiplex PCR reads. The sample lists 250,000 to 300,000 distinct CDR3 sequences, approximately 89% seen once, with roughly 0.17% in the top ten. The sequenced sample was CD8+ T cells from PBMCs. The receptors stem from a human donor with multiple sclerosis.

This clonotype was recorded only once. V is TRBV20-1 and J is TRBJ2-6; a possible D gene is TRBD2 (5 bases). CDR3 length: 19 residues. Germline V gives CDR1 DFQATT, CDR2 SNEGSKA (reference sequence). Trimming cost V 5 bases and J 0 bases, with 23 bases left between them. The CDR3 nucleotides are TGCAGTGCTCGGACTTCCCTGTTGGGGTCCGCCTCTGGGGCCAACGTCCTGACTTTC. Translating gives CSARTSLLGSASGANVLTF.

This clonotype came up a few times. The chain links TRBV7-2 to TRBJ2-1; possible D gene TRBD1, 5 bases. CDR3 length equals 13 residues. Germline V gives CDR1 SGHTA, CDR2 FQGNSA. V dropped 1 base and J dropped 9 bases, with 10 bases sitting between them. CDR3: CASSLVTDGEQFF. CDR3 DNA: TGTGCCAGCAGCTTAGTGACAGACGGTGAGCAGTTCTTC.

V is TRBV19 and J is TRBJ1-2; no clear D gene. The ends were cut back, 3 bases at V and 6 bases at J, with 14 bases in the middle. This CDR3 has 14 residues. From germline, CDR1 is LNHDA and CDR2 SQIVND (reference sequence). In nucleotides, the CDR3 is TGTGCCAGTAGTATGCCTCTGCCCGTGGATGGCTACACCTTC. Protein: CASSMPLPVDGYTF.

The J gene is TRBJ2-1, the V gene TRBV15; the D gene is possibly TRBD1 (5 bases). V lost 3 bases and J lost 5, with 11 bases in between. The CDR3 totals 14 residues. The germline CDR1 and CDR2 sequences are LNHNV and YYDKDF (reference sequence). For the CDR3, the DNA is TGTGCCACCAGCAGCGGGCTAGGGGACAATGAGCAGTTCTTC. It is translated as CATSSGLGDNEQFF.

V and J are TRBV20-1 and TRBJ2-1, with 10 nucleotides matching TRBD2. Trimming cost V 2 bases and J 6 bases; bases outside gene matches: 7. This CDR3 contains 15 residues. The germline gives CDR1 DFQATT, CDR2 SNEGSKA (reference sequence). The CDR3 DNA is TGCAGTGCTAGACCTCGCCTAGCGGGAGTCAATGAGCAGTTCTTC. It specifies CSARPRLAGVNEQFF.